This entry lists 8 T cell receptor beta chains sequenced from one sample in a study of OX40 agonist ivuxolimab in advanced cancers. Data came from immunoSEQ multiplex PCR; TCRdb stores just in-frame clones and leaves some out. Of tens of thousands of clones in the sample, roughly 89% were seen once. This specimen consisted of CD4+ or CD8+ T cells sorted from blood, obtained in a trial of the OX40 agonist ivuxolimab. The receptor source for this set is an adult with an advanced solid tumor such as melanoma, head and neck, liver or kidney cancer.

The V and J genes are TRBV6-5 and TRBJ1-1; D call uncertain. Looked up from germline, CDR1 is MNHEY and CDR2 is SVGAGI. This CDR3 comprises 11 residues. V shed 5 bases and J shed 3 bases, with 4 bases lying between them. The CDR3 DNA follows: TGTGCCAGCAGTCAATACACTGAAGCTTTCTTT. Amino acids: CASSQYTEAFF.

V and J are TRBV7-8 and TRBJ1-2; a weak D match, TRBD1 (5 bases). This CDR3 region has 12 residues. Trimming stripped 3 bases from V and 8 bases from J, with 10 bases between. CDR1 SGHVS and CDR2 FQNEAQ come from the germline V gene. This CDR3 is CASSFGTWGYTF. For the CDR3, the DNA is TGTGCCAGCAGCTTCGGGACTTGGGGCTACACCTTC.

CDR3 in amino acids: CAFRYEQYF. CDR3 DNA sequence: TGTGCCTTTCGATACGAGCAGTACTTC. This chain joins TRBV30 and TRBJ2-7; D gene ambiguous. The germline gives CDR1 GTSNPN, CDR2 SVGIG (reference sequence). V shed 7 bases and J shed 4 bases, with 5 bases lying between them. The CDR3 is 9 residues long.

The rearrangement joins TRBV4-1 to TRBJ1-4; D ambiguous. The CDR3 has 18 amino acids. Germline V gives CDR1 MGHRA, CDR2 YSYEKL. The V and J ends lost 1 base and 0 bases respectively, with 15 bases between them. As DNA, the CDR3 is TGCGCCAGCAGCCAAGGGAGGCGTGAGAGGGCAACTAATGAAAAACTGTTTTTT. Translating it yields CASSQGRRERATNEKLFF.

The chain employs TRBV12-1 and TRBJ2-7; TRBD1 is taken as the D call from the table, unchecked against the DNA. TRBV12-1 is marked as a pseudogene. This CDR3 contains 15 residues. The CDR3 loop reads CASRPGQPLSYEQYF. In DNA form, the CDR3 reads TGTGCCAGCAGGCCGGGACAGCCACTTTCCTACGAGCAGTACTTC.

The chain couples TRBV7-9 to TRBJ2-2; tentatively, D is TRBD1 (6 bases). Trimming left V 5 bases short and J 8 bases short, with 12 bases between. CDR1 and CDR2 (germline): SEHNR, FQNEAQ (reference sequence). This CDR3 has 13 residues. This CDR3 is CASSPTGPGELFF. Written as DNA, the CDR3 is TGTGCCAGCAGCCCGACAGGTCCGGGGGAGCTGTTTTTT. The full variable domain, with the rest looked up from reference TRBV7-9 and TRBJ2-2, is DTGVSQNPRHKITKRGQNVTFRCDPISEHNRLYWYRQTLGQGPEFLTYFQNEAQLEKSRLLSDRFSAERPKGSFSTLEIQRTEQGDSAMYLCASSPTGPGELFFGEGSRLTVL.

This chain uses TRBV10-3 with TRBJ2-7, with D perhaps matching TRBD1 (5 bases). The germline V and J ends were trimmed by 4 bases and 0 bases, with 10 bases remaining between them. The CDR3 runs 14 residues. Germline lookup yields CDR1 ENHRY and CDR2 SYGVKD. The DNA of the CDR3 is TGTGCCATCAGTGGGGTCAGGGACTCCTACGAGCAGTACTTC. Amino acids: CAISGVRDSYEQYF.

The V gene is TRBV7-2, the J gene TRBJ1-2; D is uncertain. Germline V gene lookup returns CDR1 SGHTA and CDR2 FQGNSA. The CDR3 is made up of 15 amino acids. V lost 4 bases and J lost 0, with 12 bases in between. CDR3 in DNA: TGTGCCAGCAGCTATAGGACCGATGCTAACTATGGCTACACCTTC. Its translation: CASSYRTDANYGYTF.